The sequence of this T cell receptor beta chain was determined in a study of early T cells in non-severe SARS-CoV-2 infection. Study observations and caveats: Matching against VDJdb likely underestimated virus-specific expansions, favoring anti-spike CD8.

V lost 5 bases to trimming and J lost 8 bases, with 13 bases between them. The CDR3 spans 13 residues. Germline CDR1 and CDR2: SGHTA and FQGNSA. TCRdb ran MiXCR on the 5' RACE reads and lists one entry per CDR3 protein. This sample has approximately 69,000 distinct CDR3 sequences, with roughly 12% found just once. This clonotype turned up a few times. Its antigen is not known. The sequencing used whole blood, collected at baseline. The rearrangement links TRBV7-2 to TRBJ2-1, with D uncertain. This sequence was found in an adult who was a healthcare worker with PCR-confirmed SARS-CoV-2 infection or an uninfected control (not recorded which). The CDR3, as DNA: TGTGCCAGCAGCCGTGACACACACGATGAGCAGTTCTTC. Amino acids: CASSRDTHDEQFF.